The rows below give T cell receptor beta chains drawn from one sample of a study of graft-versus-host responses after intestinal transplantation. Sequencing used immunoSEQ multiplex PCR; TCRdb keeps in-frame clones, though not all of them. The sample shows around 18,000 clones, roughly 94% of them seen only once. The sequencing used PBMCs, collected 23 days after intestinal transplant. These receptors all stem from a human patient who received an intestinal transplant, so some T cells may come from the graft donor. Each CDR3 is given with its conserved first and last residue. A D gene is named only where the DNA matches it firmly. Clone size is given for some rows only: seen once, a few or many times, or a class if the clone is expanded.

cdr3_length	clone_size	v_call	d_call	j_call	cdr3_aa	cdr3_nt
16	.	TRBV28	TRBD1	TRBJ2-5	CASSGGQGAGSETQYF	TGTGCCAGCAGTGGGGGACAGGGGGCGGGGTCAGAGACCCAGTACTTC
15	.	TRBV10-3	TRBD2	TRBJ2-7	CAISEGREGLYEQYF	TGTGCCATCAGTGAGGGGCGGGAGGGCCTGTACGAGCAGTACTTC
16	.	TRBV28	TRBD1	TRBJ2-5	CASSFMTGSFQETQYF	TGTGCCAGCAGTTTCATGACAGGGTCTTTCCAAGAGACCCAGTACTTC
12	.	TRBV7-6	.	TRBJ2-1	CASSSADNEQFF	TGTGCCAGCAGCTCCGCCGACAATGAGCAGTTCTTC
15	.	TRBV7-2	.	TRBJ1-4	CASSLAAEDNEKLFF	TGTGCCAGCAGCTTAGCCGCGGAGGATAATGAAAAACTGTTTTTT
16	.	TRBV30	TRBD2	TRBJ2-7	CAWSVPAGGDFYEQYF	TGTGCCTGGAGTGTACCGGCGGGAGGGGACTTCTACGAGCAGTACTTC
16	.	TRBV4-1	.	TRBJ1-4	CASSRVGGLINEKLFF	TGCGCCAGCAGCCGAGTAGGGGGGCTTATTAATGAAAAACTGTTTTTT
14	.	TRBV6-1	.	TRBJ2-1	CASTPGVIYNEQFF	TGTGCCAGCACCCCAGGGGTCATCTACAATGAGCAGTTCTTC
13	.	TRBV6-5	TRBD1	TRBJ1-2	CASSAGQGASWTF	TGTGCCAGCAGTGCCGGACAGGGGGCCTCGTGGACCTTC
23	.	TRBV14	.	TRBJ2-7	CASSQNRLGTGGIWTGTSYEQYF	TGTGCCAGCAGCCAAAATAGGCTGGGAACTGGGGGGATTTGGACGGGGACTTCCTACGAGCAGTACTTC
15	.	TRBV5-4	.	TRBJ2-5	CASSLVGGRGETQYF	TGTGCCAGCAGCTTGGTTGGGGGCCGGGGGGAGACCCAGTACTTC
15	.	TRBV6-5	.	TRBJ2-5	CASRIAGSQKETQYF	TGTGCCAGCAGAATAGCCGGGTCTCAAAAAGAGACCCAGTACTTC
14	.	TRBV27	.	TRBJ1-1	CASSLLSVSGQAFF	TGTGCCAGCAGTTTACTCTCCGTCTCGGGCCAAGCTTTCTTT
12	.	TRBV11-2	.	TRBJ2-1	CASSQLGNEQFF	TGTGCCAGCAGCCAACTGGGGAATGAGCAGTTCTTC
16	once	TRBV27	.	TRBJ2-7	CASSSTQGGASYEQYF	TGTGCCAGCAGTTCAACACAGGGTGGCGCCTCCTACGAGCAGTACTTC
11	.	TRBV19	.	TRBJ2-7	CASSIDGEQYF	TGTGCCAGTAGTATCGACGGGGAGCAGTACTTC
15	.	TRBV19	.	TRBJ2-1	CASSNWDSSYNEQFF	TGTGCCAGTAGTAACTGGGACTCCTCCTACAATGAGCAGTTCTTC
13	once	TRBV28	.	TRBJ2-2	CASSYANTGELFF	TGTGCCAGCAGTTATGCGAACACCGGGGAGCTGTTTTTT
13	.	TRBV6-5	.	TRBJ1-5	CASKRGNGQPQHF	TGTGCCAGCAAACGGGGAAACGGTCAGCCCCAGCATTTT
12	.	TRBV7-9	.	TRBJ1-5	CASSLGVQPQHF	TGTGCCAGCAGCTTAGGGGTTCAGCCCCAGCATTTT
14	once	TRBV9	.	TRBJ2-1	CASSVAGMYNEQFF	TGTGCCAGCAGCGTAGCGGGAATGTACAATGAGCAGTTCTTC
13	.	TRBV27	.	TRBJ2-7	CASSKGAAYEQYF	TGTGCCAGCAGTAAAGGGGCAGCCTACGAGCAGTACTTC
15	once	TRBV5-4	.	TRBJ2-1	CASSNRDLSNNEQFF	TGTGCCAGCAGCAACCGGGACCTATCTAACAATGAGCAGTTCTTC
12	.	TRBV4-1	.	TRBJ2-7	CASSQAGYEQYF	TGCGCCAGCAGCCAAGCGGGCTACGAGCAGTACTTC
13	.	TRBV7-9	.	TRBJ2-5	CASSPGLEETQYF	TGTGCCAGCAGCCCCGGACTGGAAGAGACCCAGTACTTC
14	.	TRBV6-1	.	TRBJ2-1	CASSSAAKGNEQFF	TGTGCCAGCAGTTCCGCGGCCAAGGGGAATGAGCAGTTCTTC
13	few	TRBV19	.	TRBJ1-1	CASSLLGSTEAFF	TGTGCCAGTAGCCTCCTCGGGAGCACTGAAGCTTTCTTT
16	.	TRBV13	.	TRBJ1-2	CASSFLNTGGNYGYTF	TGTGCCAGCAGCTTCCTCAACACCGGCGGGAACTATGGCTACACCTTC
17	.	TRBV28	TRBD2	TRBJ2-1	CASSLYAPAGEGNEQFF	TGTGCCAGCAGTTTATATGCCCCGGCGGGAGAGGGGAATGAGCAGTTCTTC
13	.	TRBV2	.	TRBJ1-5	CASRSGYDQPQHF	TGTGCCAGCCGGTCGGGGTACGATCAGCCCCAGCATTTT
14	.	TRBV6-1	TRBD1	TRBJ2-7	CASSPTGAPYEQYF	TGTGCCAGCAGCCCGACAGGGGCCCCCTACGAGCAGTACTTC
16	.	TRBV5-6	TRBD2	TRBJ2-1	CASSFGEGLAGNEQFF	TGTGCCAGCAGCTTCGGGGAAGGACTAGCGGGAAATGAGCAGTTCTTC
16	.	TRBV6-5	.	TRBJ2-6	CASSLRGFSGANVLTF	TGTGCCAGCAGTTTGCGGGGTTTCTCTGGGGCCAACGTCCTGACTTTC
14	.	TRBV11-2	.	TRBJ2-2	CASSLVGGPGELFF	TGTGCCAGCAGCTTAGTTGGGGGCCCCGGGGAGCTGTTTTTT
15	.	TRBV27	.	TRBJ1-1	CASSSYPQISTEAFF	TGTGCCAGCAGTTCATACCCCCAGATCAGCACTGAAGCTTTCTTT
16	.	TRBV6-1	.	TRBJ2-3	CASSESVQGITDTQYF	TGTGCCAGCAGTGAAAGTGTGCAGGGTATCACAGATACGCAGTATTTT
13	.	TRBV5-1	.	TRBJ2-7	CASSFEASYEQYF	TGCGCCAGCAGCTTCGAGGCCTCCTACGAGCAGTACTTC
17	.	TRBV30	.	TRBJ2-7	CAWSIKVGSGHSYEQYF	TGTGCCTGGAGTATAAAAGTGGGTAGTGGGCACTCCTACGAGCAGTACTTC
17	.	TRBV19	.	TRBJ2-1	CASRTRESRVWLDEQFF	TGTGCCAGTAGAACGAGGGAGTCTAGGGTGTGGTTGGATGAGCAGTTCTTC
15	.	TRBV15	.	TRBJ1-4	CATSRATELNEKLFF	TGTGCCACCAGCAGAGCGACAGAACTGAATGAAAAACTGTTTTTT
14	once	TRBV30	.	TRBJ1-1	CAWSGGTLGTEAFF	TGTGCCTGGAGTGGTGGCACACTGGGCACTGAAGCTTTCTTT
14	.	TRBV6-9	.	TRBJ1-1	CASSYWRENTEAFF	TGTGCCAGCAGTTACTGGAGAGAGAACACTGAAGCTTTCTTT
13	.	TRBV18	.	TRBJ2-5	CASSVLEKETQYF	TGTGCCAGCTCAGTACTAGAGAAAGAGACCCAGTACTTC
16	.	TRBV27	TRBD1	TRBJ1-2	CASSSRDSDHLYGYTF	TGTGCCAGCAGTTCCCGGGACAGCGATCATCTATATGGCTACACCTTC
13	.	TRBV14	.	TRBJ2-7	CASSHSRVYEQYF	TGTGCCAGCAGCCATAGTAGGGTCTACGAGCAGTACTTC
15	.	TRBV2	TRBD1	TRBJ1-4	CASSGGTGVNEKLFF	TGTGCCAGCAGTGGGGGGACAGGCGTGAATGAAAAACTGTTTTTT
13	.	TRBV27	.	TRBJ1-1	CASSLQNEVEAFF	TGTGCCAGCAGTTTACAGAACGAAGTTGAAGCTTTCTTT
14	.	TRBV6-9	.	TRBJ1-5	CASSSTGFGQPQHF	TGTGCCAGCAGTTCGACCGGGTTCGGTCAGCCCCAGCATTTT
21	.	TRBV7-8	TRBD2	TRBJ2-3	CASSLVRGTSGRTFATDTQYF	TGTGCCAGCAGCTTAGTCCGCGGGACTAGCGGGAGAACTTTCGCAACAGATACGCAGTATTTT
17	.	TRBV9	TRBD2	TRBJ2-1	CASSPRTSGRDTGEQFF	TGTGCCAGCAGCCCCCGGACTAGCGGGAGGGATACAGGTGAGCAGTTCTTC
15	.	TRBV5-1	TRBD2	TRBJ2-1	CASSVLAGPYNEQFF	TGCGCCAGCAGCGTCCTAGCGGGCCCCTACAATGAGCAGTTCTTC
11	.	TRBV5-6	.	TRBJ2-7	CASNLDSEQYF	TGTGCCAGCAACCTTGACAGCGAGCAGTACTTC
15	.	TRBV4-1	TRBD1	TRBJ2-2	CASSPYRGNTGELFF	TGCGCCAGCAGCCCATACAGGGGAAACACCGGGGAGCTGTTTTTT